This TCR beta chain was observed in a study of blood T cell repertoires in COVID-19. Looking at the study overall: The United States, Italy and Spain provided the acute and convalescent COVID-19 samples. PBMCs, B-cell-depleted T cells, or T cells were the source of the cDNA or gDNA that made up the material.

Authors' data handling: Cell counts per sample came from amplifying reference gene primers. Sequencing was performed with immunoSEQ multiplex PCR; in TCRdb, only in-frame clones are kept and a portion is missing. The V and J calls and the clone size are those of that table, but D and trimming were determined from the DNA. The repertoire includes over 150,000 clones, approximately 82% of them detected once, and roughly 13% sits in the top ten. Trimming took 4 bases from V and 1 from J, leaving 17 bases between them. The CDR3 is 16 amino acids. Germline-derived CDR1 and CDR2 are SGHRS and YFSETQ. The chain links TRBV5-1 to TRBJ2-5; a weak D match, TRBD2 (6 bases). This clonotype was sampled from a human donor in a cohort sampled during active COVID-19. The source material was peripheral blood. The CDR3 loop reads CASSVSAGPPQETQYF. As DNA, the CDR3 is TGCGCCAGCAGCGTTTCGGCGGGGCCCCCCCAAGAGACCCAGTACTTC.